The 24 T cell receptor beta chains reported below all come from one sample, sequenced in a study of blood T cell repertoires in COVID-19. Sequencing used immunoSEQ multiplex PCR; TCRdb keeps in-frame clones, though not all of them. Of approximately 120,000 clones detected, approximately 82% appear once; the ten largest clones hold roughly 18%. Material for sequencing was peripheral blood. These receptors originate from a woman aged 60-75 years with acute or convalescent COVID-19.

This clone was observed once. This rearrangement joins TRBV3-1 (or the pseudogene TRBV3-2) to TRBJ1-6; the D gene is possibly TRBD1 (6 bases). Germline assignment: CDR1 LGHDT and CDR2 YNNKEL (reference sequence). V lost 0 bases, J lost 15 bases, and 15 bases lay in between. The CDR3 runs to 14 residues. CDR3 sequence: CASSQEGFRQVLHF. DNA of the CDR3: TGTGCCAGCAGCCAAGAGGGGTTTAGACAGGTCCTCCACTTT.

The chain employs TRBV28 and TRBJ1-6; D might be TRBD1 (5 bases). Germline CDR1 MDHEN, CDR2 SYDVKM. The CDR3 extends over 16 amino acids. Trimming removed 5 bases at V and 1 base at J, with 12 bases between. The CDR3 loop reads CASSRQTVSYNSPLHF. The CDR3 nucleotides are TGTGCCAGCAGTCGCCAGACAGTTTCCTATAATTCACCCCTCCACTTT.

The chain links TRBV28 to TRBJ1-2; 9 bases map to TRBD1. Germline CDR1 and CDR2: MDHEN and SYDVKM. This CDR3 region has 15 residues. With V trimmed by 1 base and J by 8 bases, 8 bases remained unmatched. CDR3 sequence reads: CASSLSGQGLGGYTF. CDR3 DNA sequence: TGTGCCAGCAGTTTATCGGGACAGGGCTTGGGAGGCTACACCTTC.

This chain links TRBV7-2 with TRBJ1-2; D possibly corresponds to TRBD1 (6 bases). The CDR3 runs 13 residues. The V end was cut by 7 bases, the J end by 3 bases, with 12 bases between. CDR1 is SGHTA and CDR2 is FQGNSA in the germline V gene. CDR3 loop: CASKRQAYYGYTF. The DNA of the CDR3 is TGTGCCAGCAAGAGACAGGCGTACTATGGCTACACCTTC.

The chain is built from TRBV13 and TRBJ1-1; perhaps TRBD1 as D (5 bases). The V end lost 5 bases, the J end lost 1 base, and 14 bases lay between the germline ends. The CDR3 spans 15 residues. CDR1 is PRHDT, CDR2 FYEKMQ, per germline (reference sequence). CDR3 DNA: TGTGCCAGCAGCCCCCTTGGCAGGGAGAACACTGAAGCTTTCTTT. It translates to CASSPLGRENTEAFF.

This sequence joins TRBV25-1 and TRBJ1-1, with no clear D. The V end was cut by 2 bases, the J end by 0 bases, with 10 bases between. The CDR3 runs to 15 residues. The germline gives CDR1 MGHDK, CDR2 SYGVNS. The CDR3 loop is CASSEAGKLNTEAFF. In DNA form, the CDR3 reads TGTGCCAGCAGTGAAGCTGGCAAATTGAACACTGAAGCTTTCTTT.

The CDR3 bases are TGTGCCAGCAGCTTAATAAGCAATCAGCCCCAGCATTTT. Its translation is CASSLISNQPQHF. The genes are TRBV7-8 and TRBJ1-5; D call uncertain. V gave up 2 bases and J gave up 1 base, with 3 bases separating them. This CDR3 has 13 amino acids. Per the germline V gene, CDR1 is SGHVS and CDR2 is FQNEAQ.

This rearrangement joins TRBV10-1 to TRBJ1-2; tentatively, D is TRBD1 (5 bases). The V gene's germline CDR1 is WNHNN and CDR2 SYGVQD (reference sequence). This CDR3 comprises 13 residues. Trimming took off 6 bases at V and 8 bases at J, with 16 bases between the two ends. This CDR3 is CASSPGGATGYTF. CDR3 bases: TGCGCCAGCAGCCCGGGAGGGGCCACGGGCTACACCTTC.

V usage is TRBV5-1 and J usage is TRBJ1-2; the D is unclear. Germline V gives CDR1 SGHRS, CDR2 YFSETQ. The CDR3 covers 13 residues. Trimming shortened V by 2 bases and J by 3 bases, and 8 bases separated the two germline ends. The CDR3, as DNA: TGCGCCAGCAGCTTAAGGAGTGACTATGGCTACACCTTC. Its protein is CASSLRSDYGYTF.

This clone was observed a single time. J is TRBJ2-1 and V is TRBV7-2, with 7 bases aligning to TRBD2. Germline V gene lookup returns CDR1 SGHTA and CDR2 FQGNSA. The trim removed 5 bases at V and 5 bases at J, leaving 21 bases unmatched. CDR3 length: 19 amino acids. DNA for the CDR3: TGTGCCAGCAGCCGCCTTCCGGCGGGAGCGTCACGGGGGGACAATGAGCAGTTCTTC. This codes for CASSRLPAGASRGDNEQFF.

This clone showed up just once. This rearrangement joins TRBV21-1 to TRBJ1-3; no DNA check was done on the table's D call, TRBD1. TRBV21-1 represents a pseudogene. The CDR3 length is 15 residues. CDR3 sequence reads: CASSKERDSRNTIYF. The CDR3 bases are TGTGCCAGCAGCAAAGAACGGGACAGTCGAAACACCATATATTTT.

As DNA, the CDR3 is TGTGCCAGCAGCCAGGACAGGGTGACCTACGAGCAGTACTTC. It specifies CASSQDRVTYEQYF. The rearrangement joins TRBV7-9 to TRBJ2-7; TRBD1 matches at 8 bases. CDR1 is SEHNR, CDR2 FQNEAQ, per germline (reference sequence). The CDR3 contains 14 residues. Trimming took 5 bases from V and 2 from J; bases not matched to a gene: 5.

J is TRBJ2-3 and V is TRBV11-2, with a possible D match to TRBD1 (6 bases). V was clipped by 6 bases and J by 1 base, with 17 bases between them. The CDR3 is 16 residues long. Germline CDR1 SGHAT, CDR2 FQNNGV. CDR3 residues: CASSSGVSPRTDTQYF. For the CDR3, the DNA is TGTGCCAGCAGTTCAGGGGTATCCCCTCGCACAGATACGCAGTATTTT. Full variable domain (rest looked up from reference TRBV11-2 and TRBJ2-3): EAGVAQSPRYKIIEKRQSVAFWCNPISGHATLYWYQQILGQGPKLLIQFQNNGVVDDSQLPKDRFSAERLKGVDSTLKIQPAKLEDSAVYLCASSSGVSPRTDTQYFGPGTRLTVL.

This CDR3 is CASSYGLAGTYEQYF. In DNA form, the CDR3 reads TGTGCCAGCAGCTACGGACTAGCGGGTACCTACGAGCAGTACTTC. The chain has TRBV7-2 and TRBJ2-7; 11 bases map to TRBD2. The CDR3 consists of 15 residues. CDR1 is SGHTA, CDR2 FQGNSA, per germline. With V trimmed by 4 bases and J by 2 bases, 4 bases remained unmatched.

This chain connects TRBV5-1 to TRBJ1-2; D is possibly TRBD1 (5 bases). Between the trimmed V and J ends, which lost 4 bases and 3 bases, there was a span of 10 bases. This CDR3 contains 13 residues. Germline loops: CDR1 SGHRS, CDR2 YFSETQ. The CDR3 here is CASSPRGDYGYTF. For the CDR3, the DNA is TGCGCCAGCAGCCCCCGGGGGGACTATGGCTACACCTTC.

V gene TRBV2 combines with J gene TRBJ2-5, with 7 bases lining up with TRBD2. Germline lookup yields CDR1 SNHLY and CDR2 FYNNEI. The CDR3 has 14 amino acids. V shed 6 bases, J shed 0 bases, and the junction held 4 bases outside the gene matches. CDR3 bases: TGTGCCAGCAGGGAGAGCGGGGACCAAGAGACCCAGTACTTC. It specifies CASRESGDQETQYF.

The chain's CDR3 is CASSRTWGPNSPLHF. The DNA of the CDR3 is TGTGCCAGCAGTAGGACTTGGGGGCCAAATTCACCCCTCCACTTT. The J gene is TRBJ1-6, the V gene TRBV28; a possible D gene is TRBD1 (6 bases). V lost 5 bases to trimming and J lost 7 bases, with 15 bases between them. CDR3 length: 15 amino acids. The germline gives CDR1 MDHEN, CDR2 SYDVKM.

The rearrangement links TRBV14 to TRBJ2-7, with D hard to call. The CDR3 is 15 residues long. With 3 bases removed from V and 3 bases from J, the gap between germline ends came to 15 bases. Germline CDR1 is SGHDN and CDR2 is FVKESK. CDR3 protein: CASSHSSQNFYEQYF. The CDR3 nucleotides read TGTGCCAGCAGCCACAGTTCCCAAAATTTCTACGAGCAGTACTTC.

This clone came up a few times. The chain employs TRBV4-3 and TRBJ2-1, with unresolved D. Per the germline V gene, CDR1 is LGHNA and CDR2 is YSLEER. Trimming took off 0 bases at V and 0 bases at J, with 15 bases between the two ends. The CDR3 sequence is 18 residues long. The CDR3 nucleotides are TGCGCCAGCAGCCAAGAGGTTCCAGCGAGTAGCTCCTACAATGAGCAGTTCTTC. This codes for CASSQEVPASSSYNEQFF.

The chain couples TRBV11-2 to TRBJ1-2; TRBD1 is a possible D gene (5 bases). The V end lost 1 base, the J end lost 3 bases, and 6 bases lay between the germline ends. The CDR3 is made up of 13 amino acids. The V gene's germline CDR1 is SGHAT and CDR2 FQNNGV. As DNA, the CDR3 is TGTGCCAGCAGCTTAGGACAGTACTATGGCTACACCTTC. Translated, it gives CASSLGQYYGYTF. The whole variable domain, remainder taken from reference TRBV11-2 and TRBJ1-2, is EAGVAQSPRYKIIEKRQSVAFWCNPISGHATLYWYQQILGQGPKLLIQFQNNGVVDDSQLPKDRFSAERLKGVDSTLKIQPAKLEDSAVYLCASSLGQYYGYTFGSGTRLTVV.

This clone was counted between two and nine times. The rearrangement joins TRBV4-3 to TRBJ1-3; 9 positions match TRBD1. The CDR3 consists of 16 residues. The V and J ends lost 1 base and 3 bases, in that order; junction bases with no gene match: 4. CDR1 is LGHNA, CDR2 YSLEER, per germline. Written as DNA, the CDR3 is TGCGCCAGCAGCCAAGGAACAGGGGGCATTGGAAACACCATATATTTT. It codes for CASSQGTGGIGNTIYF.

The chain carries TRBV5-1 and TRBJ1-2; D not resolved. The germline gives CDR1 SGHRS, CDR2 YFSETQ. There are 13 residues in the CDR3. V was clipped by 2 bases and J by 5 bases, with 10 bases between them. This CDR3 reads CASSFFEGYGYTF. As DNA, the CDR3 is TGCGCCAGCAGCTTTTTTGAGGGATATGGCTACACCTTC.

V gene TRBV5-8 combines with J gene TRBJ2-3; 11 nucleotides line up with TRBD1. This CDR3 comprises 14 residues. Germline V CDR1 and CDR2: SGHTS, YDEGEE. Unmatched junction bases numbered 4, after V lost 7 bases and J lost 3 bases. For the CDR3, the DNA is TGTGCCAGCCGGGACAGGGGGGCGACAGATACGCAGTATTTT. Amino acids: CASRDRGATDTQYF.

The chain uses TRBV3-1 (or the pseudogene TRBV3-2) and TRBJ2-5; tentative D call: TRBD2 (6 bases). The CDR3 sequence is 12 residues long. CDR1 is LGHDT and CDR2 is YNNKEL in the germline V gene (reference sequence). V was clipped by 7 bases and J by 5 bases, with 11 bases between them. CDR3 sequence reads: CASTGETETQYF. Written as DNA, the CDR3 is TGTGCCAGCACGGGGGAAACCGAGACCCAGTACTTC.